The sequence of this TCR beta chain was determined in a study of blood T cell repertoires in COVID-19. Study-level information: In each case, the material was cDNA or gDNA derived from T cells, B-cell-depleted T cells, or PBMCs.

Recruited during active infection, patients (from Seattle) were subsequently followed longitudinally. The germline V gene has CDR1 MDHEN and CDR2 SYDVKM. The CDR3 consists of 17 residues. With 7 bases removed from V and 5 bases from J, the gap between germline ends came to 24 bases. In its sample, this clone was seen a few times. Authors' analysis steps: Counts of nucleated cells, estimated from reference gene primer amplification, were obtained. Profiled with immunoSEQ multiplex PCR; TCRdb holds only in-frame clones, not every one. V and J calls and clone size are those listed in that table; D and trimming were worked out from the DNA. The sample yields 250,000 to 300,000 clones, around 86% seen once.

The sequenced sample consisted of peripheral blood. The V call is TRBV28, the J call TRBJ1-5; perhaps TRBD1 as D (6 bases). The sequence was collected from a woman aged 55-69 years with COVID-19, enrolled during active disease. CDR3 coding DNA: TGTGCCAGCAACCCCGGGGATACAGGGAGATGGGATCAGCCCCAGCATTTT. It specifies CASNPGDTGRWDQPQHF. Drawing the rest from reference TRBV28 and TRBJ1-5, the complete variable domain is DVKVTQSSRYLVKRTGEKVFLECVQDMDHENMFWYRQDPGLGLRLIYFSYDVKMKEKGDIPEGYSVSREKKERFSLILESASTNQTSMYLCASNPGDTGRWDQPQHFGDGTRLSIL.